This is a list of T cell receptor beta chains from one sample in a study of shared clonotypes between healthy human individuals. Measured with immunoSEQ multiplex PCR; TCRdb has only the in-frame clones, and not every one. The sample carries 1,500,000 or so clones, around 98.5% recorded once. The sequenced material came from naive CD4+ T cells sorted from blood. The source is a man in his thirties or forties in good health. CDR3s include the opening cysteine and the closing phenylalanine or tryptophan. D genes are given only for firm matches. Rows may omit the clone size; those that give it use once, few, many or a size class.

j_call	d_call	v_call	clone_size	cdr3_nt	cdr3_aa
TRBJ2-7	TRBD2	TRBV11-2	-	TGTGCCAGCAGCACTAGCGGGAGCGCCTACGAGCAGTACTTC	CASSTSGSAYEQYF
TRBJ1-2	TRBD1	TRBV5-4	-	TGTGCCAGCAGCTCTCATCGACAGGGGGGGGACTATGGCTACACCTTC	CASSSHRQGGDYGYTF
TRBJ2-1	TRBD2	TRBV18	-	TGTGCCAGCTCACCCTTAGCGGGTCAAGGCAATGAGCAGTTCTTC	CASSPLAGQGNEQFF
TRBJ2-3	-	TRBV5-1	-	TGCGCCAGCAGCTTGTTTGCAGGGAACGTAGATACGCAGTATTTT	CASSLFAGNVDTQYF
TRBJ1-1	TRBD1	TRBV25-1	-	TGTGCCAGCATCCGACAGGGGGACACTGAAGCTTTCTTT	CASIRQGDTEAFF
TRBJ2-2	-	TRBV18	-	TGTGCCAGCTCACTAGACAGGACGAACACCGGGGAGCTGTTTTTT	CASSLDRTNTGELFF
TRBJ2-3	-	TRBV5-1	-	TGCGCCAGCAGCTTGATTCTCAGGGGCACAGATACGCAGTATTTT	CASSLILRGTDTQYF
TRBJ1-5	-	TRBV5-1	-	TGCGCCAGCAGCTTGGATGGCAATCAGCCCCAGCATTTT	CASSLDGNQPQHF
TRBJ2-5	TRBD2	TRBV15	-	TGTGCCACGGGGATCTGGAGCGCCGGGGGGGAGACCCAGTACTTC	CATGIWSAGGETQYF
TRBJ2-6	-	TRBV5-1	-	TGCGCCAGTCACAGGTACTCTGGGGCCAACGTCCTGACTTTC	CASHRYSGANVLTF
TRBJ1-2	-	TRBV28	-	TGTGCCAGCACCTGGGCGGGCTCGGGCTATGGCTACACCTTC	CASTWAGSGYGYTF
TRBJ1-5	-	TRBV7-9	-	TGTGCCAGCAGCCCCGGGACCGCCTACAATCAGCCCCAGCATTTT	CASSPGTAYNQPQHF
TRBJ2-3	-	TRBV11-3	once	TGTGCCAGCAGCCCAGGGGCGGGCACAGATACGCAGTATTTT	CASSPGAGTDTQYF
TRBJ2-1	TRBD2	TRBV12-5	-	TGTGCTAGTGGTTATAGCGGGAGCTCCTACAATGAGCAGTTCTTC	CASGYSGSSYNEQFF
TRBJ2-1	-	TRBV18	-	TGTGCCAGCTCACCTCTGCGGGCACACAATGAGCAGTTCTTC	CASSPLRAHNEQFF
TRBJ2-4	-	TRBV5-4	-	TGTGCCAGCAGCTTTGGGGGAACCAAAAACATTCAGTACTTC	CASSFGGTKNIQYF
TRBJ2-3	TRBD1	TRBV9	-	TGTGCCAGCAGCGTGAGCAGGACAGGGGGTACAGATACGCAGTATTTT	CASSVSRTGGTDTQYF
TRBJ2-7	TRBD2	TRBV5-1	-	TGCGCCAGCGCAAAAAACCAGCGGGAGGGTGGCTACGAGCAGTACTTC	CASAKNQREGGYEQYF
TRBJ2-3	TRBD2	TRBV5-1	once	TGCGCCAGCAGCTTGGCTGGGCCTAGCGGCTTAAGGGAGGGCACAGATACGCAGTATTTT	CASSLAGPSGLREGTDTQYF
TRBJ2-1	-	TRBV7-9	few	TGTGCCAGCAGCTTTCAGGGGTCCTACAATGAGCAGTTCTTC	CASSFQGSYNEQFF
TRBJ1-4	TRBD1	TRBV6-5	-	TGTGCCAGCAGAAACAGGGGGGGAAGTAATGAAAAACTGTTTTTT	CASRNRGGSNEKLFF
TRBJ2-4	TRBD1	TRBV5-1	-	TGCGCCAGCAGCTTCCAAGGGGGCGGAGGTTGGAAAAACATTCAGTACTTC	CASSFQGGGGWKNIQYF
TRBJ2-1	TRBD2	TRBV5-1	once	TGCGCCAGCAGCTCACGGACTAGCGGTCCCCCTGATGAGCAGTTCTTC	CASSSRTSGPPDEQFF
TRBJ2-2	-	TRBV6-5	-	TGTGCCAGCAGTTACTTCGCAGGGGCGAACACCGGGGAGCTGTTTTTT	CASSYFAGANTGELFF
TRBJ1-1	-	TRBV5-4	-	TGTGCCAGCAGCAGCCCCTGGGGGCTTGACACTGAAGCTTTCTTT	CASSSPWGLDTEAFF
TRBJ2-7	-	TRBV9	-	TGTGCCAGCAGCGTAGGAGTCGGAACCTACGAGCAGTACTTC	CASSVGVGTYEQYF
TRBJ2-7	-	TRBV6-6	-	TGTGCCAGCAGAGAACGATACAGGGTCGGCGAGCAGTACTTC	CASRERYRVGEQYF
TRBJ2-7	-	TRBV6-6	-	TGTGCCAGCAGTTACGATGGTTCTGGCGAGCAGTACTTC	CASSYDGSGEQYF
TRBJ2-3	-	TRBV30	-	TGTGCCTGGAGTGTACGAACAGGTCGAGGGAGAGGAGATACGCAGTATTTT	CAWSVRTGRGRGDTQYF
TRBJ1-2	TRBD1	TRBV6-1	-	TGTGCCAGCAGTGAAGCCGGGACAGGCTATGGCTACACCTTC	CASSEAGTGYGYTF
TRBJ1-2	-	TRBV10-3	-	TGTGCCATCAGTTTGATGACAGGTACCCTTAGGTACTATGGCTACACCTTC	CAISLMTGTLRYYGYTF
TRBJ2-2	-	TRBV18	-	TGTGCCAGCTCAGGCCAATCGAACACCGGGGAGCTGTTTTTT	CASSGQSNTGELFF
TRBJ2-2	-	TRBV5-1	-	TGCGCCAGCAGCTCAAGGGCAAGTAGGCGAAACACCGGGGAGCTGTTTTTT	CASSSRASRRNTGELFF